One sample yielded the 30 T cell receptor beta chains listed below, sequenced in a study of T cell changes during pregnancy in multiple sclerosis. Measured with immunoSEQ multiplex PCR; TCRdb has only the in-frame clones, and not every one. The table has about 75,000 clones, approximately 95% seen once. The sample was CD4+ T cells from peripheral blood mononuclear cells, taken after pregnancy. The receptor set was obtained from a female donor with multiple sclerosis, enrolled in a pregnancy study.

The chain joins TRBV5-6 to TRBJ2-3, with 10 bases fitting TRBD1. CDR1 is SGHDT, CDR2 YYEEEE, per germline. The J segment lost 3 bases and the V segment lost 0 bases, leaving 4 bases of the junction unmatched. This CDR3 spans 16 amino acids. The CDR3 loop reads CASSLVTGQGTDTQYF. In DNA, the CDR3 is TGTGCCAGCAGCTTGGTAACGGGACAGGGGACAGATACGCAGTATTTT.

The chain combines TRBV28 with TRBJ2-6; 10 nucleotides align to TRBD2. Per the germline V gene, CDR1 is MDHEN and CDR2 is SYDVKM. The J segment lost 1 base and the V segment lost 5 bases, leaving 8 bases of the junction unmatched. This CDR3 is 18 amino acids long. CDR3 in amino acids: CASSPPAGGISGANVLTF. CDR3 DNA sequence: TGTGCCAGCAGTCCCCCAGCGGGAGGGATTTCTGGGGCCAACGTCCTGACTTTC.

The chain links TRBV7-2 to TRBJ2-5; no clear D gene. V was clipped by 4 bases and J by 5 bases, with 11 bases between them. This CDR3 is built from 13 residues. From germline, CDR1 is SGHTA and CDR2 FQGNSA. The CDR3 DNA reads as TGTGCCAGCAGCTCCTCGCTACCCGAGACCCAGTACTTC. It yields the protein CASSSSLPETQYF.

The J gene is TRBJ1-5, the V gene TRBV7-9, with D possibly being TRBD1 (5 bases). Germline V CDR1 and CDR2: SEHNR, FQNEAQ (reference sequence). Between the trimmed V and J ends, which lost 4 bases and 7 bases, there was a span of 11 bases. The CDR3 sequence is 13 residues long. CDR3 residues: CASSSLDRQPQHF. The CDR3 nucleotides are TGTGCCAGCAGCTCCTTAGACAGACAGCCCCAGCATTTT.

CDR3 nucleotides: TGTGCCAGCAGACAGGCGAACTACGAGCAGTACTTC. It specifies CASRQANYEQYF. The chain is built from TRBV2 and TRBJ2-7, with D possibly being TRBD1 (5 bases). V was clipped by 6 bases and J by 3 bases, with 9 bases between them. The germline CDR1 and CDR2 sequences are SNHLY and FYNNEI. There are 12 residues in the CDR3.

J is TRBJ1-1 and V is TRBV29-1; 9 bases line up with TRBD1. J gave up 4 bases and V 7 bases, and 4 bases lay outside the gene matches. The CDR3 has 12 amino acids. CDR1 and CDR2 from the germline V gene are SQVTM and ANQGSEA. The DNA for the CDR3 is TGCAGCGCTGGGACAGGGAGCACTGAAGCTTTCTTT. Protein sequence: CSAGTGSTEAFF.

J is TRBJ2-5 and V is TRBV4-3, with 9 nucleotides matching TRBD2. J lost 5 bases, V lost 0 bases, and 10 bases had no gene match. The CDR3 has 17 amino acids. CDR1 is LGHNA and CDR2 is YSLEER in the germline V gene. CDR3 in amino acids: CASSQDPAGGLMETQYF. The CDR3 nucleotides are TGCGCCAGCAGCCAAGACCCGGCGGGGGGGCTTATGGAGACCCAGTACTTC.

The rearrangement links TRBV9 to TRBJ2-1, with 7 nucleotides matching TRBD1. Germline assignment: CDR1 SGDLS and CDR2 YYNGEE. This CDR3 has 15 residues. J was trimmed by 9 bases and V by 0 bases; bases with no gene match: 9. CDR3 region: CASSVESGGRTEQFF. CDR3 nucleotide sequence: TGTGCCAGCAGCGTAGAGTCAGGGGGACGAACTGAGCAGTTCTTC. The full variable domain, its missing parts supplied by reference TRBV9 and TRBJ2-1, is DSGVTQTPKHLITATGQRVTLRCSPRSGDLSVYWYQQSLDQGLQFLIQYYNGEERAKGNILERFSAQQFPDLHSELNLSSLELGDSALYFCASSVESGGRTEQFFGPGTRLTVL.

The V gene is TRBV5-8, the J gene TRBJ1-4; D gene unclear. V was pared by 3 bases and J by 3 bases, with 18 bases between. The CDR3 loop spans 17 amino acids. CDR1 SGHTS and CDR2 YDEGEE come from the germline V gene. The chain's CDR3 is CASSYQRAAAANEKLFF. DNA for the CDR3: TGTGCCAGCAGCTACCAGAGGGCGGCGGCCGCTAATGAAAAACTGTTTTTT.

As DNA, the CDR3 is TGCGCCAGCAGCCTTGGACAGTCCAGAGATACGCAGTATTTT. Its translation is CASSLGQSRDTQYF. The chain has TRBV5-1 and TRBJ2-3; D is perhaps TRBD1 (6 bases). The CDR3 spans 14 residues. Per the germline V gene, CDR1 is SGHRS and CDR2 is YFSETQ. V lost 4 bases and J 5 bases, leaving 14 bases between the germline ends.

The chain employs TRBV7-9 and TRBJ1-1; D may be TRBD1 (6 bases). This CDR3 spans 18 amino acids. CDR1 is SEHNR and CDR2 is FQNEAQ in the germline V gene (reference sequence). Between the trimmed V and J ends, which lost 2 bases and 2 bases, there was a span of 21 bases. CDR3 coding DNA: TGTGCCAGCAGCTTAAGGGTTGGCTTAACAGGGCCCAACACTGAAGCTTTCTTT. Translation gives CASSLRVGLTGPNTEAFF. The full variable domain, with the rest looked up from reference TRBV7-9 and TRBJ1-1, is DTGVSQNPRHKITKRGQNVTFRCDPISEHNRLYWYRQTLGQGPEFLTYFQNEAQLEKSRLLSDRFSAERPKGSFSTLEIQRTEQGDSAMYLCASSLRVGLTGPNTEAFFGQGTRLTVV.

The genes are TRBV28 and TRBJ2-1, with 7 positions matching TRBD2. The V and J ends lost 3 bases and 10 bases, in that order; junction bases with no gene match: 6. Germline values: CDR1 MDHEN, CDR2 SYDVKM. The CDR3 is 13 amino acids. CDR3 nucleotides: TGTGCCAGCAGTTTTGGGTGGGGGGGGGAGCAGTTCTTC. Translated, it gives CASSFGWGGEQFF.

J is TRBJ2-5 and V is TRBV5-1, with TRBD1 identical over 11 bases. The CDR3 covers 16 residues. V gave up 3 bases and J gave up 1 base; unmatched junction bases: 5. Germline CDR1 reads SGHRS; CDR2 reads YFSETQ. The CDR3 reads CASSSPGTGGQETQYF. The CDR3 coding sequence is TGCGCCAGCAGCTCGCCTGGGACAGGGGGCCAAGAGACCCAGTACTTC.

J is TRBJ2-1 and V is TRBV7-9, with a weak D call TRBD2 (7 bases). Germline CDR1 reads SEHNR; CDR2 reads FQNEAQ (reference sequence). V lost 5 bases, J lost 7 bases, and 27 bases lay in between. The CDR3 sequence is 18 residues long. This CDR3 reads CASSHGTGAGDGQNEQFF. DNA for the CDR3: TGTGCCAGCAGCCACGGGACGGGGGCGGGAGACGGGCAAAATGAGCAGTTCTTC.

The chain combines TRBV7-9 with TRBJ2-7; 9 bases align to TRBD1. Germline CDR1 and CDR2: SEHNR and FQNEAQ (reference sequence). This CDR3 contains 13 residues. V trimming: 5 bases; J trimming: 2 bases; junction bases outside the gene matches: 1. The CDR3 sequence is CASSRQGAYEQYF. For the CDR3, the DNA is TGTGCCAGCAGCCGACAGGGGGCCTACGAGCAGTACTTC.

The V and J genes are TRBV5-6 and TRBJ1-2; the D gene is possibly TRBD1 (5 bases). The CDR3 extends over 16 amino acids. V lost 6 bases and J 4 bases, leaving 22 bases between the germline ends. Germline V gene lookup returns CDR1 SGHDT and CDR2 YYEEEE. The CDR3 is CASKSGVGQGSYGYTF. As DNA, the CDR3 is TGTGCCAGCAAATCGGGGGTAGGGCAGGGCTCCTATGGCTACACCTTC.

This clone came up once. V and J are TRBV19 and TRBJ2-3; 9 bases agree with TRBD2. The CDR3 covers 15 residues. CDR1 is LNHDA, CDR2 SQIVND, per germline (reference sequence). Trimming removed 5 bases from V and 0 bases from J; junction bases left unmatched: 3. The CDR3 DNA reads TGTGCCAGTAGTTCTAGCGGGGTTAGCACAGATACGCAGTATTTT. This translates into CASSSSGVSTDTQYF. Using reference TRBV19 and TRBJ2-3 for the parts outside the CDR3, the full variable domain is DGGITQSPKYLFRKEGQNVTLSCEQNLNHDAMYWYRQDPGQGLRLIYYSQIVNDFQKGDIAEGYSVSREKKESFPLTVTSAQKNPTAFYLCASSSSGVSTDTQYFGPGTRLTVL.

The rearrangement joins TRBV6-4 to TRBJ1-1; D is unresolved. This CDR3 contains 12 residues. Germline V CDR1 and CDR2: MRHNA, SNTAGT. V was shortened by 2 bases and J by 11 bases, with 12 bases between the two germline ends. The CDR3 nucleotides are TGTGCCAGCAGTGACGATAGAGGGCCGGCTTTCTTT. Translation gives CASSDDRGPAFF.

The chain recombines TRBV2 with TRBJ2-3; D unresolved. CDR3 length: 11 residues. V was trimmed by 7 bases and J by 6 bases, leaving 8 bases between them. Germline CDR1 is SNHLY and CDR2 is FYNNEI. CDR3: CASNQKDTQYF. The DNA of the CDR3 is TGTGCCAGCAATCAGAAGGATACGCAGTATTTT.

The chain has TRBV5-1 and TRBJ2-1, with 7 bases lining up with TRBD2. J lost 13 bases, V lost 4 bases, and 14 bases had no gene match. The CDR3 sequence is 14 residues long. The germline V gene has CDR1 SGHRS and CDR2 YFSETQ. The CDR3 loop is CASSPEEYRTRQFF. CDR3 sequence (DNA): TGCGCCAGCAGCCCCGAAGAATATCGGACTAGACAGTTCTTC. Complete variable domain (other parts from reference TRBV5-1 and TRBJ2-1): KAGVTQTPRYLIKTRGQQVTLSCSPISGHRSVSWYQQTPGQGLQFLFEYFSETQRNKGNFPGRFSGRQFSNSRSEMNVSTLELGDSALYLCASSPEEYRTRQFFGPGTRLTVL.

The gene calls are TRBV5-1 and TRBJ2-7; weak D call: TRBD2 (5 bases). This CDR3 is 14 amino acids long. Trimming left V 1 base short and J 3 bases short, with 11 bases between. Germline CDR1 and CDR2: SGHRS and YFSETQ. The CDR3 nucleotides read TGCGCCAGCAGCTTGAAGGGAGCAGGCTACGAGCAGTACTTC. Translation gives CASSLKGAGYEQYF. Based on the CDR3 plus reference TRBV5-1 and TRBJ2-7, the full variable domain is KAGVTQTPRYLIKTRGQQVTLSCSPISGHRSVSWYQQTPGQGLQFLFEYFSETQRNKGNFPGRFSGRQFSNSRSEMNVSTLELGDSALYLCASSLKGAGYEQYFGPGTRLTVT.

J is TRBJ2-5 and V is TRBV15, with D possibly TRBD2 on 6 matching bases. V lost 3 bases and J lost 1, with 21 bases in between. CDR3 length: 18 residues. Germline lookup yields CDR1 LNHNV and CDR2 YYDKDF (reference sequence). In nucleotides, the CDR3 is TGTGCCACCAGCAGGGGACCCTCTAGCGTCGTCCTCCAAGAGACCCAGTACTTC. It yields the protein CATSRGPSSVVLQETQYF.

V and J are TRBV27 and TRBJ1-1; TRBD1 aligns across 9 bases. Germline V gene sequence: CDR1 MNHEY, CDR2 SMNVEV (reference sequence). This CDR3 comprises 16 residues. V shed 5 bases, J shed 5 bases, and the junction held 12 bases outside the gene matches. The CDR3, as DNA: TGTGCCAGCAGTACCACAACAGGACAGGGGAGGACTGAAGCTTTCTTT. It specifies CASSTTTGQGRTEAFF.

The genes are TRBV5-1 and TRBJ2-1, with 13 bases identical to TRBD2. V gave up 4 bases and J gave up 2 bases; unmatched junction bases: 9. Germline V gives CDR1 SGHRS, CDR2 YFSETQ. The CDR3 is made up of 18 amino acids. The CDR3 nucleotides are TGCGCCAGCAGCCCCGGGACTAGCGGGATTCAGGCCTACAATGAGCAGTTCTTC. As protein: CASSPGTSGIQAYNEQFF.

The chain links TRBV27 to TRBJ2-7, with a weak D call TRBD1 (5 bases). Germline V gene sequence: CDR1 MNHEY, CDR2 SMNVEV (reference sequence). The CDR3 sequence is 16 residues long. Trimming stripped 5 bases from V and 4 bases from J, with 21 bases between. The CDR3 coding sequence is TGTGCCAGCAGTCCCCTCGCTGGGGCGTCGTTATACGAGCAGTACTTC. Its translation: CASSPLAGASLYEQYF.

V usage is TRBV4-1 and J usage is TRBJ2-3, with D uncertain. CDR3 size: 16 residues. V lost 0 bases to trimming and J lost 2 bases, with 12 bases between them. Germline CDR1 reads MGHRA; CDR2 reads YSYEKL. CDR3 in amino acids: CASSQERTANTDTQYF. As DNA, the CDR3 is TGCGCCAGCAGCCAAGAAAGAACAGCCAACACAGATACGCAGTATTTT.

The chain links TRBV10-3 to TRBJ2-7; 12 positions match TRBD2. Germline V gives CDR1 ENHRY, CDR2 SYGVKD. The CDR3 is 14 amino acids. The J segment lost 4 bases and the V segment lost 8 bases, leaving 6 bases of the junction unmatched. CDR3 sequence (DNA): TGTGCCATCTCTCGACTAGCGGGAGAATACGAGCAGTACTTC. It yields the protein CAISRLAGEYEQYF.

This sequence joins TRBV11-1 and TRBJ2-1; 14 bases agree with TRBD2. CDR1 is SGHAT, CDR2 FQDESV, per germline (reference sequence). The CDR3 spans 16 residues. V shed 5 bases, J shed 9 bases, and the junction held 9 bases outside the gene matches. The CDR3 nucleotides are TGTGCCAGCAGCCCACCGGGACTAGCGGGAGTAGGTGAGCAGTTCTTC. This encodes CASSPPGLAGVGEQFF.

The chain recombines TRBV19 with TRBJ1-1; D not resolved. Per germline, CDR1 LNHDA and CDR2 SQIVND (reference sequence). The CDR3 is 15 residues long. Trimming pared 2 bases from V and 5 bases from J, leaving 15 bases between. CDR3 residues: CASSIITTPRTEAFF. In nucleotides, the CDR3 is TGTGCCAGTAGTATAATAACGACCCCGCGGACTGAAGCTTTCTTT.

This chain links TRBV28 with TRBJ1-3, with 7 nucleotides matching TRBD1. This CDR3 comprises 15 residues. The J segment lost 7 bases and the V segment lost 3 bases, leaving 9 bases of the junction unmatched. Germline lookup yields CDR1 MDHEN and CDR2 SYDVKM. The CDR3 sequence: CASSFPPTGANTIYF. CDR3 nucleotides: TGTGCCAGCAGTTTCCCCCCTACAGGGGCTAACACCATATATTTT.